This T cell receptor (beta chain) was obtained from a study of siplizumab effects on memory and regulatory T cells. Germline loops: CDR1 SEHNR, CDR2 FQNEAQ (reference sequence). J was trimmed by 6 bases and V by 2 bases; bases with no gene match: 4. The CDR3 has 14 residues. This clone was counted once. Here immunoSEQ multiplex PCR was the method, and the copy in TCRdb shows in-frame clones only, minus some. Of approximately 94,000 clones listed, 80% to 95% were seen once; the top ten hold roughly 7.1%. Material: CD8+ T cells sorted from blood. This receptor was taken from a human donor in good health. V usage is TRBV7-9 and J usage is TRBJ2-7, with 10 bases that match TRBD1. The DNA of the CDR3 is TGTGCCAGCAGCTTACCGGGACAGGGGCTCGAGCAGTACTTC. This gives the protein CASSLPGQGLEQYF.